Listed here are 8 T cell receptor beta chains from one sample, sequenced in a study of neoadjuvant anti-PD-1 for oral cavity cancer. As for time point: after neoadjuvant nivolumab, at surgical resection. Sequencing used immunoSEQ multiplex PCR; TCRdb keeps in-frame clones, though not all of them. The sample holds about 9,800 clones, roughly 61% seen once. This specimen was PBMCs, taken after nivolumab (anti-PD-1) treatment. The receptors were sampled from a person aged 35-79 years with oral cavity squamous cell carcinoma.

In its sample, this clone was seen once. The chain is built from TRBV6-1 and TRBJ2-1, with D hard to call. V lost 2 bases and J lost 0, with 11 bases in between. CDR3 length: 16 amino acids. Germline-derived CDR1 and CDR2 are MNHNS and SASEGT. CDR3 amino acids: CASSEKGASSYNEQFF. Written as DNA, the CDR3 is TGTGCCAGCAGTGAAAAGGGTGCTAGCTCCTACAATGAGCAGTTCTTC.

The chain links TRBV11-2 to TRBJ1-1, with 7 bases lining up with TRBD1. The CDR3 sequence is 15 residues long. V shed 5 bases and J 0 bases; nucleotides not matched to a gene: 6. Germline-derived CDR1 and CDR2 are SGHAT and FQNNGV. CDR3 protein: CASSTKQGMNTEAFF. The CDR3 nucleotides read TGTGCCAGCAGCACCAAACAGGGGATGAACACTGAAGCTTTCTTT.

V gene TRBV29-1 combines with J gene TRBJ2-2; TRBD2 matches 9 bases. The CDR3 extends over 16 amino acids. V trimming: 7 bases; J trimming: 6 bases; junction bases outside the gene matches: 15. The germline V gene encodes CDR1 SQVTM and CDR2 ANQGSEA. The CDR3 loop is CSAGLGGGAGAGELFF. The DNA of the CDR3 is TGCAGCGCTGGCCTAGGCGGGGGGGCCGGGGCCGGGGAGCTGTTTTTT.

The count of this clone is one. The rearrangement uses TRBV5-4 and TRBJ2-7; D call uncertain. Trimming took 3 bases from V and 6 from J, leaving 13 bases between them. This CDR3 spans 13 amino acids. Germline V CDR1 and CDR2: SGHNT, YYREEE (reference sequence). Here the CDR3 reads CASSSVDPLEQYF. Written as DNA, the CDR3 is TGTGCCAGCAGCTCGGTGGATCCTCTCGAGCAGTACTTC.

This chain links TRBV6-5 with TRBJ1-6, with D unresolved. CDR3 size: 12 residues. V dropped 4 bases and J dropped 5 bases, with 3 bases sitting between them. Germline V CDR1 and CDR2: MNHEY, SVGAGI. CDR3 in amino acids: CASSSDNSPLHF. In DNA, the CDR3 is TGTGCCAGCAGTTCAGATAATTCACCCCTCCACTTT.

The CDR3 protein is CAISESPANQPQHF. The CDR3 region has the DNA TGTGCCATCAGTGAGTCCCCCGCTAATCAGCCCCAGCATTTT. This chain links TRBV10-3 with TRBJ1-5; unclear D gene. V was shortened by 0 bases and J by 4 bases, with 7 bases between the two germline ends. Germline V gene sequence: CDR1 ENHRY, CDR2 SYGVKD. The CDR3 loop spans 14 amino acids.

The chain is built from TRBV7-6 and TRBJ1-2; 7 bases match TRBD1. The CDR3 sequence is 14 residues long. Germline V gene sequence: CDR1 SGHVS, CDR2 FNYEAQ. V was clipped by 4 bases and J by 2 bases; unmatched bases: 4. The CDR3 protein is CASSSAGGNYGYTF. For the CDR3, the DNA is TGTGCCAGCAGCTCCGCAGGGGGAAACTATGGCTACACCTTC.

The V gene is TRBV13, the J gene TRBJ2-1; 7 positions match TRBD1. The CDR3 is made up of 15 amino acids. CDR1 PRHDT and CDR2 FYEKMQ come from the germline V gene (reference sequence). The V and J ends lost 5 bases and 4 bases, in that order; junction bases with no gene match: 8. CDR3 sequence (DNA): TGTGCCAGCAGCCTCACCTGGACAGGATACAATGAGCAGTTCTTC. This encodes CASSLTWTGYNEQFF. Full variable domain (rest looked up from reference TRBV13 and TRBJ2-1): AAGVIQSPRHLIKEKRETATLKCYPIPRHDTVYWYQQGPGQDPQFLISFYEKMQSDKGSIPDRFSAQQFSDYHSELNMSSLELGDSALYFCASSLTWTGYNEQFFGPGTRLTVL.